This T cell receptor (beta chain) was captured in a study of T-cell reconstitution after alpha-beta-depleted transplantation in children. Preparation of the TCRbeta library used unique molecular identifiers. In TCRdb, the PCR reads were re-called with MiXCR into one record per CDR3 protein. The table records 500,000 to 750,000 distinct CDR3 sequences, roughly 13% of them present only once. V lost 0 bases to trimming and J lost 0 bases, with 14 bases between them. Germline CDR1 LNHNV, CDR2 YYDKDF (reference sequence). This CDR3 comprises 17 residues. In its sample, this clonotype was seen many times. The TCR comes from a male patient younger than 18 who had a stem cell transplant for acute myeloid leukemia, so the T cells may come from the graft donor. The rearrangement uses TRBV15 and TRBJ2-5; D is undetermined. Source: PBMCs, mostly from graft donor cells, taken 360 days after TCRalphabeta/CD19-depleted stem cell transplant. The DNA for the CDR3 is TGTGCCACCAGCAGAGATCTTACGGCAGACTACCAAGAGACCCAGTACTTC. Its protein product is CATSRDLTADYQETQYF.